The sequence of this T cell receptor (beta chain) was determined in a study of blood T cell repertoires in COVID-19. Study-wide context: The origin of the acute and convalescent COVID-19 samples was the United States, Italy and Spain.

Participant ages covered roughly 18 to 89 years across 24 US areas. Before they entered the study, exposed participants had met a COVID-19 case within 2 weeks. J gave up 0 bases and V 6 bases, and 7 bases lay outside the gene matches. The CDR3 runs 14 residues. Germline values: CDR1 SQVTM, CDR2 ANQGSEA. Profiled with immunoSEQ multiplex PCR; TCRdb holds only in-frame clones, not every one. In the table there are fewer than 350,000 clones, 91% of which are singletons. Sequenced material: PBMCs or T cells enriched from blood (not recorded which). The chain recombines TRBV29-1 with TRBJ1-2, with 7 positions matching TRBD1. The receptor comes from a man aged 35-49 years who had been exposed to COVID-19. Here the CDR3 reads CSVPWDSPNYGYTF. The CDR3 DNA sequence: TGCAGCGTGCCATGGGACAGCCCTAACTATGGCTACACCTTC. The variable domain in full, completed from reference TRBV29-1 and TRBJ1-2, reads SAVISQKPSRDICQRGTSLTIQCQVDSQVTMMFWYRQQPGQSLTLIATANQGSEATYESGFVIDKFPISRPNLTFSTLTVSNMSPEDSSIYLCSVPWDSPNYGYTFGSGTRLTVV.